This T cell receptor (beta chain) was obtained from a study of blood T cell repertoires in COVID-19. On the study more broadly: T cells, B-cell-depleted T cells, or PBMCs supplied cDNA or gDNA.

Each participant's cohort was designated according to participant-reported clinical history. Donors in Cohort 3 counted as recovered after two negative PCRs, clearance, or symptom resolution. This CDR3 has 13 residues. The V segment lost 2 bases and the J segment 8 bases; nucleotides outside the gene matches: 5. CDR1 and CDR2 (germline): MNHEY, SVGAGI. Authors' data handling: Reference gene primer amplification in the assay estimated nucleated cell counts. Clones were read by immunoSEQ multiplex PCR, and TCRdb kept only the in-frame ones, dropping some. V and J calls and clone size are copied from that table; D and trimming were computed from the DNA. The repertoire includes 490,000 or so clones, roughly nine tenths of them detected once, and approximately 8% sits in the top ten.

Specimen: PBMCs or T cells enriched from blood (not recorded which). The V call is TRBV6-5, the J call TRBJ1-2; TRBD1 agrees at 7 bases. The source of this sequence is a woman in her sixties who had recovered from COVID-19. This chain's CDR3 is CASSYKGAGGYTF. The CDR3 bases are TGTGCCAGCAGTTACAAGGGGGCTGGGGGCTACACCTTC.